One sample yielded the 4 T cell receptor beta chains listed below, sequenced in a study of T cell repertoires in cytomegalovirus infection (dated by TCRdb to the late 2010s). Sequencing used an Illumina HiSeq 1500. Clones were called with MiXCR by TCRdb after fastp trimmed the public reads at Q25, and only in-frame beta chains were retained. Identical CDR3 protein sequences are pooled into one entry, listed with their most common genes and DNA. This sample holds approximately 550,000 distinct CDR3 sequences; 15% to 20% were observed only once. In total, the top ten clones hold about 24% of the sample. Specimen: CD8+ T cells from PBMCs. The receptors come from a human donor in good health (CMV status not recorded). Some clones in this sample may be carry-over from other donors' samples.

This clonotype was counted many times. The CDR3 is CASSSPRDLNTEAFF. In DNA form, the CDR3 reads TGTGCCAGCAGTTCACCGAGGGACCTGAACACTGAAGCTTTCTTT. This rearrangement joins TRBV28 to TRBJ1-1, with a tentative D call TRBD1 (5 bases). The germline V and J ends were trimmed by 4 bases and 0 bases, with 12 bases remaining between them. Germline assignment: CDR1 MDHEN and CDR2 SYDVKM. The CDR3 loop spans 15 amino acids.

The rearrangement joins TRBV13 to TRBJ1-1; 9 bases match TRBD1. The CDR3 covers 15 residues. Unmatched junction bases numbered 8, after V lost 5 bases and J lost 4 bases. CDR1 is PRHDT and CDR2 is FYEKMQ in the germline V gene (reference sequence). Here the CDR3 reads CASSPLGTGSTEAFF. The DNA of the CDR3 is TGTGCCAGCAGCCCTCTAGGGACAGGGTCCACTGAAGCTTTCTTT.

This clonotype showed up many times. The chain recombines TRBV19 with TRBJ1-5, with a weak D call TRBD1 (6 bases). This CDR3 has 15 residues. V dropped 4 bases and J dropped 2 bases, with 12 bases sitting between them. The V gene's germline CDR1 is LNHDA and CDR2 SQIVND (reference sequence). The CDR3 region has the DNA TGTGCCAGTAGTACCACAGGGTCTGGCAATCAGCCCCAGCATTTT. Encoded protein: CASSTTGSGNQPQHF. The whole variable domain, filled in from reference TRBV19 and TRBJ1-5, reads DGGITQSPKYLFRKEGQNVTLSCEQNLNHDAMYWYRQDPGQGLRLIYYSQIVNDFQKGDIAEGYSVSREKKESFPLTVTSAQKNPTAFYLCASSTTGSGNQPQHFGDGTRLSIL.

This clonotype appeared many times. V is TRBV7-3 and J is TRBJ2-2, with D uncertain. V lost 2 bases and J 6 bases, leaving 16 bases between the germline ends. CDR3 length equals 16 residues. Germline CDR1 is SGHTA and CDR2 is FQGTGA. The CDR3 DNA follows: TGTGCCAGCAGCTTACGGCGGACGGGTGGGGCCGGGGAGCTGTTTTTT. Translated: CASSLRRTGGAGELFF.